A selection of T cell receptor beta chains follows, all from one sample in a study of cytomegalovirus exposure and HLA in healthy donors. Using immunoSEQ multiplex PCR, the repertoire was profiled, and TCRdb retains in-frame clones only, with some absent. In the table there are fewer than 140,000 clones, more than 60% of which are singletons. The source material was PBMCs. The receptors shown here come from a man aged 35-49 years in good health and CMV-seronegative. Both conserved end residues are part of each CDR3.

CDR3 | J | V | length
CASSSDGEQPGNTIYF | TRBJ1-3 | TRBV5-8 | 16
CASSVGVSGTEAFF | TRBJ1-1 | TRBV9 | 14
CASSPSGGPQDTQYF | TRBJ2-3 | TRBV7-9 | 15
CASGNEGARDTQYF | TRBJ2-3 | TRBV12-5 | 14
CASSFTGGTEAFF | TRBJ1-1 | TRBV7-9 | 13
CASSPRLAGVQETQYF | TRBJ2-5 | TRBV7-9 | 16
CASSSLQVVKGGPGIYF | TRBJ1-3 | TRBV7-9 | 17
CASSQNGKGAYEQYF | TRBJ2-7 | TRBV2 | 15
CASSLFVGTELLNIQYF | TRBJ2-4 | TRBV2 | 17
CASSLDRTRTEAFF | TRBJ1-1 | TRBV5-1 | 14
CSVSQGSYGYTF | TRBJ1-2 | TRBV29-1 | 12
CASSKGTGVDQPQHF | TRBJ1-5 | TRBV9 | 15
CASSLSGGLFQPQHF | TRBJ1-5 | TRBV27 | 15
CASSEQGLAYYEQYF | NA | TRBV2 | 15
CASSLFSQGVADTQYF | TRBJ2-3 | TRBV7-9 | 16
CASSQGVGGSGANVLTF | TRBJ2-6 | TRBV4-1 | 17
CASSLLGTVYEQYF | TRBJ2-7 | TRBV7-2 | 14
CASSSGGHTEAFF | TRBJ1-1 | TRBV6-1 | 13
CASSYWTNRQETQYF | TRBJ2-5 | TRBV6-5 | 15
CASRGSWTNTEAFF | TRBJ1-1 | TRBV6-5 | 14
CASSSGGPLYEQYF | TRBJ2-7 | TRBV19 | 14
CASSPTDTTDTQYF | TRBJ2-3 | TRBV28 | 14